The 10 T cell receptor beta chains listed next were all sequenced from one sample in a study of OX40 agonist ivuxolimab in advanced cancers. Repertoires were generated with immunoSEQ multiplex PCR, while TCRdb's copy carries only in-frame clones and drops some. Counted here are about 69,000 clones, roughly 90% occurring once; the ten biggest clones make up around 0.3%. Specimen: CD4+ or CD8+ T cells sorted from blood, collected in a trial of the OX40 agonist ivuxolimab. These receptors were taken from an adult with an advanced solid tumor such as melanoma, head and neck, liver or kidney cancer.

The gene calls are TRBV28 and TRBJ1-5; D unclear. Germline loops: CDR1 MDHEN, CDR2 SYDVKM. The ends were cut back, 1 base at V and 0 bases at J, with 16 bases in the middle. The CDR3 runs to 18 residues. DNA of the CDR3: TGTGCCAGCAGTTTATTGGTACCAACCCTAGATAGCAATCAGCCCCAGCATTTT. Encoded protein: CASSLLVPTLDSNQPQHF. The whole variable domain, filled in from reference TRBV28 and TRBJ1-5, reads DVKVTQSSRYLVKRTGEKVFLECVQDMDHENMFWYRQDPGLGLRLIYFSYDVKMKEKGDIPEGYSVSREKKERFSLILESASTNQTSMYLCASSLLVPTLDSNQPQHFGDGTRLSIL.

J is TRBJ2-7 and V is TRBV5-6; TRBD1 or TRBD2 may be the D gene (5 bases each). The germline gives CDR1 SGHDT, CDR2 YYEEEE. Trimming removed 4 bases from V and 2 bases from J, with 13 bases in between. This CDR3 contains 14 residues. The CDR3 loop is CASSEPGRAYEQYF. The DNA of the CDR3 is TGTGCCAGCAGCGAACCGGGACGCGCCTACGAGCAGTACTTC.

This clone is a singleton in its sample. V is TRBV6-1 and J is TRBJ1-1; 7 bases are a match to TRBD1. The CDR3 extends over 11 amino acids. From germline, CDR1 is MNHNS and CDR2 SASEGT. J was trimmed by 7 bases and V by 6 bases; bases with no gene match: 2. The CDR3 is CASRGQFEAFF. The CDR3, as DNA: TGTGCCAGCAGGGGACAGTTTGAAGCTTTCTTT.

The chain carries TRBV19 and TRBJ2-7; a weak D match, TRBD1 (5 bases). V was pared by 5 bases and J by 6 bases, with 17 bases between. This CDR3 has 14 residues. Per the germline V gene, CDR1 is LNHDA and CDR2 is SQIVND (reference sequence). CDR3 amino acids: CASSQGFLGSEQYF. The CDR3, as DNA: TGTGCCAGTAGTCAGGGCTTTTTGGGAAGCGAGCAGTACTTC.

The V and J genes are TRBV29-1 and TRBJ1-1, with TRBD1 as a possible D gene (6 bases). V gave up 7 bases and J gave up 4 bases, with 19 bases separating them. CDR1 is SQVTM and CDR2 is ANQGSEA in the germline V gene. The CDR3 contains 14 residues. CDR3 in amino acids: CSGLVGGGGTEAFF. The CDR3 nucleotides read TGCAGCGGCCTGGTGGGGGGCGGAGGCACTGAAGCTTTCTTT. Using reference TRBV29-1 and TRBJ1-1 for the parts outside the CDR3, the full variable domain is SAVISQKPSRDICQRGTSLTIQCQVDSQVTMMFWYRQQPGQSLTLIATANQGSEATYESGFVIDKFPISRPNLTFSTLTVSNMSPEDSSIYLCSGLVGGGGTEAFFGQGTRLTVV.

The CDR3 nucleotides read TGTGCCAGCAGCTCCCCCCCCCATAGCGGGAGAAGGTACGAGCAGTACTTC. Translation gives CASSSPPHSGRRYEQYF. The rearrangement uses TRBV5-6 and TRBJ2-7, with 9 positions matching TRBD2. Germline values: CDR1 SGHDT, CDR2 YYEEEE. The ends lost 3 bases at V and 4 bases at J; junction bases unmatched: 14. This CDR3 spans 17 amino acids.

J is TRBJ2-1 and V is TRBV5-1, with D unclear. The CDR3 loop spans 13 amino acids. Germline CDR1 SGHRS, CDR2 YFSETQ. Trimming cost V 0 bases and J 7 bases, with 8 bases left between them. The CDR3 sequence: CASSLDLLNEQFF. The DNA for the CDR3 is TGCGCCAGCAGCTTGGATCTTCTTAATGAGCAGTTCTTC. Drawing the rest from reference TRBV5-1 and TRBJ2-1, the complete variable domain is KAGVTQTPRYLIKTRGQQVTLSCSPISGHRSVSWYQQTPGQGLQFLFEYFSETQRNKGNFPGRFSGRQFSNSRSEMNVSTLELGDSALYLCASSLDLLNEQFFGPGTRLTVL.

On this clone: Other nucleotide sequences in the sample specify the same CDR3. The DNA for the CDR3 is TGTGCCAGCAGGGAGGGACTAGCGGGTGGCAATGAGCAGTTCTTC. Its translation is CASREGLAGGNEQFF. The chain uses TRBV2 and TRBJ2-1; 12 bases fit TRBD2. Trimming cost V 6 bases and J 6 bases; bases outside gene matches: 6. Per the germline V gene, CDR1 is SNHLY and CDR2 is FYNNEI. The CDR3 has 15 amino acids.

The chain couples TRBV2 to TRBJ2-1; weak D call: TRBD2 (5 bases). Germline-derived CDR1 and CDR2 are SNHLY and FYNNEI. This CDR3 has 15 amino acids. With 3 bases removed from V and 5 bases from J, the gap between germline ends came to 14 bases. The CDR3 coding sequence is TGTGCCAGCAGTGACCTCGGACTCGGAGACAATGAGCAGTTCTTC. Protein: CASSDLGLGDNEQFF.

The chain joins TRBV2 to TRBJ1-5; possible D gene TRBD1, 5 bases. The CDR3 consists of 15 residues. The germline V gene has CDR1 SNHLY and CDR2 FYNNEI. Trimming shortened V by 4 bases and J by 11 bases, and 21 bases separated the two germline ends. The CDR3 DNA is TGTGCCAGCAGTGGGGGGTTGGAGGGGCGGAGGGCCCAGCATTTT. Translation gives CASSGGLEGRRAQHF.